This TCR beta chain was recorded in a study of CD8 T cells in ankylosing spondylitis. Findings and caveats of the study: In ankylosing spondylitis blood, a motif of seven to nine highly homologous TCR beta variants appeared characteristic. Disease-linked clones bore a CD8+ phenotype, appearing relatively rarely in peripheral blood. Reports say disease-linked clones showed up significantly more in matched ankylosing spondylitis synovial fluid. Past studies reported some motif variants in reactive arthritis synovial fluid and blood.

This clonotype was observed many times. Its matching antigen is unknown. TCRdb reprocessed the 5' RACE reads with MiXCR, giving one entry per CDR3 protein. The repertoire holds around 130,000 distinct CDR3 sequences, with roughly 9% as singletons. This CDR3 is 13 amino acids long. V gave up 0 bases and J gave up 4 bases, with 7 bases separating them. Germline values: CDR1 MNHEY, CDR2 SVGAGI. This sequence originates from a male donor with ankylosing spondylitis or in good health (not recorded which). The V call is TRBV6-5, the J call TRBJ2-7; D is ambiguous. Input material: blood, either unsorted or a sorted T cell fraction (not recorded which). The CDR3: CASSYSASYEQYF. As DNA, the CDR3 is TGTGCCAGCAGTTACTCAGCGAGTTACGAGCAGTACTTC.